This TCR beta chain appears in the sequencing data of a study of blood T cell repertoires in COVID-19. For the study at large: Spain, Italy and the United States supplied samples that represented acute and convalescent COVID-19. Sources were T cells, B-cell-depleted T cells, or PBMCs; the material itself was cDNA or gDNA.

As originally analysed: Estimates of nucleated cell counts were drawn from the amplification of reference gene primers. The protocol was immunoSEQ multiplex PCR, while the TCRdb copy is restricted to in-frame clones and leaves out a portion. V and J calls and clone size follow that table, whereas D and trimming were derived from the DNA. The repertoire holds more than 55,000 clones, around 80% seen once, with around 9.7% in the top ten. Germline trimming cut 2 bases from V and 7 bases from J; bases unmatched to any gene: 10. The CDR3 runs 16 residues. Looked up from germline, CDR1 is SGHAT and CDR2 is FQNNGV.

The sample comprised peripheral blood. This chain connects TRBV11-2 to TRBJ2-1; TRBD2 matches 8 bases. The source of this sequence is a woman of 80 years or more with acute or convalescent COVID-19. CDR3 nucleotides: TGTGCCAGCAGCTTATCCTATGCGGGGGGCCAAAATGAGCAGTTCTTC. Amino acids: CASSLSYAGGQNEQFF.